One sample yielded the 20 T cell receptor beta chains listed below, sequenced in a study of cytomegalovirus exposure and HLA in healthy donors. PCR used 60 Vbeta primers and 13 Jbeta primers. Assay: immunoSEQ multiplex PCR; the TCRdb copy retains only in-frame clones and omits some. The data contain 140,000 or so clones, 65% to 80% of them singletons. The sequencing input was PBMCs. These receptors were collected from a middle-aged woman in good health and CMV-seronegative.

The rearrangement links TRBV2 to TRBJ1-5; TRBD1 matches 7 bases. V gave up 6 bases and J gave up 5 bases; unmatched junction bases: 7. The CDR3 is 14 amino acids. Germline CDR1 and CDR2: SNHLY and FYNNEI. The CDR3 DNA is TGTGCCAGCAGGGAGACAGGGTTTTATCAGCCCCAGCATTTT. Its protein product is CASRETGFYQPQHF.

This chain links TRBV19 with TRBJ2-5, with a tentative D call TRBD2 (6 bases). This CDR3 is 14 amino acids long. The germline CDR1 and CDR2 sequences are LNHDA and SQIVND (reference sequence). V was pared by 1 base and J by 1 base, with 7 bases between. The CDR3 sequence is CASSIGSGQETQYF. The CDR3 DNA reads as TGTGCCAGTAGTATAGGTAGCGGCCAAGAGACCCAGTACTTC.

The chain uses TRBV7-7 and TRBJ2-7; the D gene is possibly TRBD1 (6 bases). Germline values: CDR1 SSHAT, CDR2 FNYEAQ (reference sequence). The CDR3 covers 13 residues. Deletions cut 5 bases from V and 5 bases from J, with 13 bases between. CDR3 DNA: TGTGCCAGCAGCCGAGGGGGTGCGCACGAGCAGTACTTC. Its protein product is CASSRGGAHEQYF.

The chain uses TRBV18 and TRBJ1-3; maybe TRBD1 (5 bases). Trimming took 5 bases from V and 0 from J, leaving 14 bases between them. The germline V gene has CDR1 KGHSH and CDR2 LQKENI. The CDR3 is made up of 16 amino acids. CDR3 sequence (DNA): TGTGCCAGCTCAAGTTCTTCAGGGTCCTCTGGAAACACCATATATTTT. It specifies CASSSSSGSSGNTIYF.

The chain carries TRBV11-2 and TRBJ1-2, with 7 bases identical to TRBD1. Germline CDR1 SGHAT, CDR2 FQNNGV. The CDR3 consists of 14 residues. With 6 bases clipped from V and 4 bases from J, the junction kept 8 bases outside the gene matches. The CDR3 region has the DNA TGTGCCAGCAGACCCGACAGGGATAGCTATGGCTACACCTTC. The encoded protein is CASRPDRDSYGYTF.

The chain uses TRBV11-2 and TRBJ2-7; perhaps TRBD2 as D (6 bases). Trimming shortened V by 5 bases and J by 2 bases, and 25 bases separated the two germline ends. CDR3 length: 18 residues. Germline CDR1 reads SGHAT; CDR2 reads FQNNGV. CDR3 in DNA: TGTGCCAGCAGCCCCATTTCCCGTATTTCTAGCGTCCCCTACGAGCAGTACTTC. Translated: CASSPISRISSVPYEQYF.

The chain joins TRBV7-9 to TRBJ1-2; D unclear. The germline gives CDR1 SEHNR, CDR2 FQNEAQ (reference sequence). This CDR3 has 13 amino acids. The V end lost 1 base, the J end lost 4 bases, and 7 bases lay between the germline ends. Here the CDR3 DNA reads TGTGCCAGCAGCTTAGAGGCGGGCTATGGCTACACCTTC. Translation: CASSLEAGYGYTF.

The chain uses TRBV10-3 and TRBJ2-5, with 11 bases that match TRBD2. V was clipped by 8 bases and J by 1 base; unmatched bases: 3. This CDR3 comprises 14 residues. CDR1 and CDR2 (germline): ENHRY, SYGVKD. The CDR3 region has the DNA TGTGCCATCGCCGGGACTAGCGGCCAAGAGACCCAGTACTTC. Translating it yields CAIAGTSGQETQYF.

The V call is TRBV6-1, the J call TRBJ2-7, with 10 positions matching TRBD1. The ends lost 6 bases at V and 2 bases at J; junction bases unmatched: 7. The germline V gene encodes CDR1 MNHNS and CDR2 SASEGT. The CDR3 spans 15 residues. The CDR3 sequence is CASRGKDRGAYEQYF. In DNA form, the CDR3 reads TGTGCCAGCAGGGGCAAGGACAGGGGGGCCTACGAGCAGTACTTC.

V is TRBV30 and J is TRBJ1-1; D not certain. From germline, CDR1 is GTSNPN and CDR2 SVGIG (reference sequence). This CDR3 is built from 13 residues. Trimming left V 0 bases short and J 2 bases short, with 7 bases between. The CDR3: CAWSVHTNTEAFF. CDR3 in DNA: TGTGCCTGGAGTGTCCACACCAACACTGAAGCTTTCTTT.

The chain is built from TRBV27 and TRBJ2-5, with unresolved D. V dropped 0 bases and J dropped 2 bases, with 10 bases sitting between them. CDR1 is MNHEY, CDR2 SMNVEV, per germline (reference sequence). The CDR3 extends over 15 amino acids. CDR3 DNA sequence: TGTGCCAGCAGTTTATCGTTGGCAGGACAAGAGACCCAGTACTTC. It yields the protein CASSLSLAGQETQYF.

The chain joins TRBV27 to TRBJ2-3, with D perhaps matching TRBD2 (5 bases). The CDR3 runs 12 residues. V lost 3 bases and J 6 bases, leaving 7 bases between the germline ends. The germline V gene encodes CDR1 MNHEY and CDR2 SMNVEV (reference sequence). In nucleotides, the CDR3 is TGTGCCAGCAGTTTTGGCGGGGATACGCAGTATTTT. Its translation: CASSFGGDTQYF.

This clone has just one count. J is TRBJ2-1 and V is TRBV5-1; a possible D gene is TRBD2 (5 bases). The ends were cut back, 0 bases at V and 1 base at J, with 8 bases in the middle. The CDR3 runs 15 residues. Germline V gives CDR1 SGHRS, CDR2 YFSETQ. Here the CDR3 DNA reads TGCGCCAGCAGCTTGGTCCGGGGATCCTACAATGAGCAGTTCTTC. Translation gives CASSLVRGSYNEQFF.

This clone came up once. The rearrangement uses TRBV21-1 and TRBJ1-2; the DNA was not compared with TRBD1, the D call given in the table. TRBV21-1 is a listed pseudogene. The CDR3 contains 18 residues. CDR3 residues: CASSKRDQGPGGGYGYTF. The CDR3 DNA reads as TGTGCCAGCAGCAAAAGAGACCAGGGGCCAGGGGGTGGCTATGGCTACACCTTC.

The rearrangement links TRBV5-6 to TRBJ1-3; the D gene is possibly TRBD1 (5 bases). Germline V gene data show CDR1 as SGHDT and CDR2 as YYEEEE. Trimming removed 3 bases at V and 0 bases at J, with 13 bases between. This CDR3 contains 16 residues. In DNA, the CDR3 is TGTGCCAGCAGCTCTGGGGGAGGGTACTCTGGAAACACCATATATTTT. Protein product: CASSSGGGYSGNTIYF.

The genes are TRBV7-8 and TRBJ1-1, with TRBD1 identical over 7 bases. This CDR3 contains 16 residues. Per the germline V gene, CDR1 is SGHVS and CDR2 is FQNEAQ. V shed 4 bases and J 2 bases; nucleotides not matched to a gene: 10. The CDR3 DNA reads as TGTGCCAGCAGCTGGTACCGGGACAGCACTAACACTGAAGCTTTCTTT. Its protein is CASSWYRDSTNTEAFF.

CDR3 amino acids: CASHPGTGSYNEQFF. CDR3 nucleotides: TGCGCCAGTCATCCCGGGACAGGGTCCTACAATGAGCAGTTCTTC. The chain has TRBV5-1 and TRBJ2-1; 9 bases are a match to TRBD1. Per the germline V gene, CDR1 is SGHRS and CDR2 is YFSETQ. The CDR3 length is 15 residues. V lost 8 bases and J lost 1; bases outside the gene matches: 7.

The gene calls are TRBV5-1 and TRBJ2-7, with a tentative D call TRBD2 (5 bases). Germline V CDR1 and CDR2: SGHRS, YFSETQ. V shed 0 bases and J shed 3 bases, with 13 bases lying between them. The CDR3 is 15 residues long. The chain's CDR3 is CASSLGSGINYEQYF. The CDR3 DNA is TGCGCCAGCAGCTTGGGCTCGGGAATTAACTACGAGCAGTACTTC.

In DNA form, the CDR3 reads TGTGCCTCCGCGGCGGGACTAGCTTTGTACGAGCAGTACTTC. Protein: CASAAGLALYEQYF. The chain joins TRBV15 to TRBJ2-7; 9 bases are shared with TRBD2. Germline V lookup: CDR1 LNHNV, CDR2 YYDKDF (reference sequence). J lost 4 bases, V lost 11 bases, and 12 bases had no gene match. The length of the CDR3 is 14 residues.

The chain recombines TRBV2 with TRBJ1-6, with D possibly being TRBD1 (5 bases). This CDR3 spans 17 amino acids. V lost 5 bases and J 9 bases, leaving 23 bases between the germline ends. Looked up from germline, CDR1 is SNHLY and CDR2 is FYNNEI. In nucleotides, the CDR3 is TGTGCCAGCAGTAACCCGGTGGACACCCAGGGCGGTTCACCCCTCCACTTT. It specifies CASSNPVDTQGGSPLHF. Full variable domain (missing parts from reference TRBV2 and TRBJ1-6): EPEVTQTPSHQVTQMGQEVILRCVPISNHLYFYWYRQILGQKVEFLVSFYNNEISEKSEIFDDQFSVERPDGSNFTLKIRSTKLEDSAMYFCASSNPVDTQGGSPLHFGNGTRLTVT.